This T cell receptor (beta chain) was documented in a study of CD8 T cells in ankylosing spondylitis. Overall study results and limits: Some motif variants were previously reported in reactive arthritis synovial fluid and blood.

Points on this clonotype: Its antigen is not identified.

J lost 5 bases, V lost 3 bases, and 14 bases had no gene match. CDR3 length: 16 residues. Germline CDR1 reads SGHRS; CDR2 reads YFSETQ. MiXCR, applied by TCRdb to the 5' RACE reads, yields one record per CDR3 protein. Counted here are 150,000 to 200,000 distinct CDR3 sequences, around 10% occurring once; the ten biggest clones make up about 28%. The sequenced material came from blood, either unsorted or a sorted T cell fraction (not recorded which). The J gene is TRBJ2-7, the V gene TRBV5-1, with TRBD1 matching 7 bases. The source is a male donor with ankylosing spondylitis or in good health (not recorded which). The DNA for the CDR3 is TGCGCCAGCAGCTCGTCGGGACAGAGTGTTGGTGACGAGCAGTACTTC. It specifies CASSSSGQSVGDEQYF.